The entry that follows covers one TCR beta chain sequence. Primers: 60 Vbeta forward and 13 Jbeta reverse. Repertoires were generated with immunoSEQ multiplex PCR, while TCRdb's copy carries only in-frame clones and drops some. The data show more than 90,000 clones, with around 76% seen just once and roughly 6.9% held by the top ten. This specimen comes from a study of cytomegalovirus exposure and HLA in healthy donors. Sequencing input: PBMCs. This sequence was found in a middle-aged man in good health and CMV-seropositive.

Here the CDR3 reads CASRLIRRGRTGELFF. In DNA, the CDR3 is TGTGCCAGCAGATTAATCCGCAGGGGGCGCACCGGGGAGCTGTTTTTT. V gene TRBV7-2 combines with J gene TRBJ2-2, with TRBD1 identical over 8 bases. The germline V gene has CDR1 SGHTA and CDR2 FQGNSA. The ends lost 6 bases at V and 4 bases at J; junction bases unmatched: 10. This CDR3 is built from 16 residues.